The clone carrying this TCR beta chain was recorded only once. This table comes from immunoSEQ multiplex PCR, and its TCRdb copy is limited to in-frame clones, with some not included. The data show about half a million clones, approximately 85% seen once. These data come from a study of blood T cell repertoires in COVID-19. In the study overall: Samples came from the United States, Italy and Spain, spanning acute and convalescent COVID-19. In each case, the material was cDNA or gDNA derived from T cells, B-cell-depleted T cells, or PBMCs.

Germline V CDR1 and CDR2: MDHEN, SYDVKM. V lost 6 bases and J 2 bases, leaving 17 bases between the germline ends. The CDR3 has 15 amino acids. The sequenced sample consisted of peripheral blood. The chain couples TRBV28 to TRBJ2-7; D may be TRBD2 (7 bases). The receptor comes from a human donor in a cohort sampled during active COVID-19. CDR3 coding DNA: TGTGCCAGCAGCCCCCCCTCGGGGGGCCCCTACGAGCAGTACTTC. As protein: CASSPPSGGPYEQYF. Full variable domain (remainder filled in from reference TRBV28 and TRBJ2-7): DVKVTQSSRYLVKRTGEKVFLECVQDMDHENMFWYRQDPGLGLRLIYFSYDVKMKEKGDIPEGYSVSREKKERFSLILESASTNQTSMYLCASSPPSGGPYEQYFGPGTRLTVT.